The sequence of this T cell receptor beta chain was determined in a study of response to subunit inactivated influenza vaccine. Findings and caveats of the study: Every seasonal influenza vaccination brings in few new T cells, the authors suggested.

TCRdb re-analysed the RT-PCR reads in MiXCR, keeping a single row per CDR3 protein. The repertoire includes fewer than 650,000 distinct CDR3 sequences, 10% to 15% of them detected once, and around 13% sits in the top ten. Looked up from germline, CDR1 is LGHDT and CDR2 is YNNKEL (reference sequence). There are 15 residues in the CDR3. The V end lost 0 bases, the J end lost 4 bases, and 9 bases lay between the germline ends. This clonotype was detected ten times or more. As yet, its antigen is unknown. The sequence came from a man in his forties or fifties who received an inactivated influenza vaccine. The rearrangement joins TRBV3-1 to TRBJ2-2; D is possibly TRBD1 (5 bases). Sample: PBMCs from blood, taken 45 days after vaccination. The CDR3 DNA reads TGTGCCAGCAGCCAAGAGCTCAGGGCCACCGGGGAGCTGTTTTTT. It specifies CASSQELRATGELFF.